The rows below give T cell receptor beta chains drawn from one sample of a study of cytomegalovirus exposure and HLA in healthy donors. This table comes from immunoSEQ multiplex PCR, and its TCRdb copy is limited to in-frame clones, with some not included. The table shows about 140,000 clones, with 72% occurring only once. Input material: PBMCs. The receptors come from a man in his forties or fifties in good health and CMV-seronegative. Both conserved end residues are part of each CDR3. The D gene is left open where the match is weak. A clone size is listed for some rows: how often the clone was seen (once, few, many), or a class if it is expanded.

clone size	D gene	V gene	J gene	CDR3 DNA	CDR3 protein
NA	TRBD2	TRBV7-9	TRBJ2-1	TGTGCCAGCAGCTTAGCTGGTCCGGGAGGCCATGAGCAGTTCTTC	CASSLAGPGGHEQFF
NA	TRBD2	TRBV10-3	TRBJ2-3	TGTGCCATCAGTGAGTCGGAAACTAGCGGGGACACAGATACGCAGTATTTT	CAISESETSGDTDTQYF
NA	NA	TRBV6-5	TRBJ2-7	TGTGCCAGCAGACGGGGAGGCCACGAGCAGTACTTC	CASRRGGHEQYF
NA	TRBD2	TRBV7-2	TRBJ2-3	TGTGCCAGCAGCTTAGCGCCGAGCGGGAGAACAGATACGCAGTATTTT	CASSLAPSGRTDTQYF
NA	TRBD1	TRBV6-5	TRBJ2-7	TGTGCCAGCGCCCCGGGACAGGAAAACTACGAGCAGTACTTC	CASAPGQENYEQYF
NA	TRBD2	TRBV4-3	TRBJ2-1	TGCGCCAGCAGCCAAGTTTGGGGACTAGCGGGGAACAATGAGCAGTTCTTC	CASSQVWGLAGNNEQFF
NA	NA	TRBV6-6	TRBJ1-1	TGTGCCAGCAGTTACCGGGGGGCGCAGTATGATGAAGCTTTCTTT	CASSYRGAQYDEAFF
NA	NA	TRBV7-2	TRBJ2-3	TGTGCCAGCAGCCCAGGGGTGAACCCACACACAGATACGCAGTATTTT	CASSPGVNPHTDTQYF
NA	NA	TRBV5-4	TRBJ2-7	TGTGCCAGCAGCTTGGGGCTCACCTACGAGCAGTACTTC	CASSLGLTYEQYF
NA	NA	TRBV1	TRBJ2-2	TGCACCAGCAGGTCCCAGGAGGACGGGGTCACCGGGGAGCTGTTTTTT	CTSRSQEDGVTGELFF
NA	TRBD2	TRBV5-1	TRBJ2-1	TGCGCCAGCAGCTTGTTCGTTCTAGGCGGGGGGGCAATTGATGAGCAGTTCTTC	CASSLFVLGGGAIDEQFF
NA	TRBD1	TRBV29-1	TRBJ2-7	TGCAGCGTTGAAGACACGAATTTAGGGGGCCAACCCTACGAGCAGTACTTC	CSVEDTNLGGQPYEQYF
NA	NA	TRBV2	TRBJ2-7	TGTGCCAGCAGTTCCAACTACGAGCAGTACTTC	CASSSNYEQYF
few	NA	TRBV4-1	TRBJ1-2	TGCGCCAGCAGCCAAGGTAACCTTAACTATGGCTACCCCTTC	CASSQGNLNYGYPF
NA	TRBD1	TRBV28	TRBJ1-5	TGTGCCAGCAGATCCAGGAGGGGGCGAACCCTTTATAGCAATCAGCCCCAGCATTTT	CASRSRRGRTLYSNQPQHF
NA	TRBD2	TRBV4-1	TRBJ2-6	TGCGCCAGCAGGGAAACTAGCGGTTCCTCTGGGGCCAACGTCCTGACTTTC	CASRETSGSSGANVLTF